The next 5 T cell receptor beta chains were all read from a single sample in a study of T cells after yellow fever vaccination. TCRdb ran MiXCR on the 5' RACE reads and lists one entry per CDR3 protein. The sample consists of 35,000 to 55,000 distinct CDR3 sequences, around 6.5% of them appearing once. The starting material was PBMCs, either bulk or a sorted T-cell subset (CD4+, CD8+, memory, or dextramer-sorted; not recorded which), obtained 45 days after the yellow fever booster vaccination. The receptors shown here come from a young man who received the YFV17D yellow fever vaccine.

This clonotype was counted ten times or more. This chain uses TRBV20-1 with TRBJ2-2; D uncertain. V was clipped by 0 bases and J by 0 bases, with 14 bases between them. Germline CDR1 and CDR2: DFQATT and SNEGSKA (reference sequence). This CDR3 is 17 amino acids long. As DNA, the CDR3 is TGCAGTGCTAGAGACCTCTCTACGGCGCCGAACACCGGGGAGCTGTTTTTT. Translated: CSARDLSTAPNTGELFF.

This clonotype was seen only a few times. This chain joins TRBV11-1 and TRBJ2-1, with 12 bases lining up with TRBD2. The V gene's germline CDR1 is SGHAT and CDR2 FQDESV (reference sequence). Trimming cost V 3 bases and J 1 base; bases outside gene matches: 7. The CDR3 runs to 18 residues. This CDR3 reads CASSFRTSGIRSYNEQFF. CDR3 DNA sequence: TGTGCCAGCAGCTTCAGGACTAGCGGGATACGGTCCTACAATGAGCAGTTCTTC.

In this sample, this clonotype turned up many times. This chain links TRBV24-1 with TRBJ2-3; 8 bases are a match to TRBD1. The CDR3 consists of 15 residues. The V segment lost 3 bases and the J segment 1 base; nucleotides outside the gene matches: 2. The germline V gene has CDR1 KGHDR and CDR2 SFDVKD. The CDR3 coding sequence is TGTGCCACCAGTGATCCGGGACAGGGCACAGATACGCAGTATTTT. Residues: CATSDPGQGTDTQYF.

This clonotype has at least ten counts. V and J are TRBV6-1 and TRBJ2-6; D is ambiguous. V lost 6 bases, J lost 0 bases, and 9 bases lay in between. From germline, CDR1 is MNHNS and CDR2 SASEGT. The CDR3 runs 15 residues. CDR3 residues: CASRPLTSGANVLTF. CDR3 in DNA: TGTGCCAGCAGGCCACTGACCTCTGGGGCCAACGTCCTGACTTTC.

This clonotype has ten or more counts. The V gene is TRBV4-3, the J gene TRBJ1-4; no definite D call. The V gene's germline CDR1 is LGHNA and CDR2 YSLEER. The CDR3 contains 14 residues. V was clipped by 4 bases and J by 7 bases, with 13 bases between them. CDR3: CASSPPGEGEKLFF. For the CDR3, the DNA is TGCGCCAGCAGCCCACCTGGAGAGGGTGAAAAACTGTTTTTT.